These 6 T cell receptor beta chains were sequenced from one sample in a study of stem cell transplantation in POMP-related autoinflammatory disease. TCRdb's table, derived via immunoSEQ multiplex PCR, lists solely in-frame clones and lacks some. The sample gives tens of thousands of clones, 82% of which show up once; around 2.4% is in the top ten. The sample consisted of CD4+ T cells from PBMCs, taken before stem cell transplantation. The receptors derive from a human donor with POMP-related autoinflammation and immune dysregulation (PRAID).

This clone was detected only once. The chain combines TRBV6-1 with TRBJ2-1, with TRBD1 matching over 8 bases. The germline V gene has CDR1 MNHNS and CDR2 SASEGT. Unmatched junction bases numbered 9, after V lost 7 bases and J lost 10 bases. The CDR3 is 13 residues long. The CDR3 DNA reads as TGTGCCAGCAATGATACAGGGGGTTGCGAGCAGTTCTTC. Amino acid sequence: CASNDTGGCEQFF.

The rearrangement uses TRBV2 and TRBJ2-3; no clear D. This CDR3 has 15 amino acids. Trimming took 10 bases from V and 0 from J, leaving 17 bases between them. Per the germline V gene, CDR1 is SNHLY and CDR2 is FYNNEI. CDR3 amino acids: CANQAQRSSTDTQYF. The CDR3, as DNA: TGTGCCAACCAAGCACAGCGATCTAGCACAGATACGCAGTATTTT.

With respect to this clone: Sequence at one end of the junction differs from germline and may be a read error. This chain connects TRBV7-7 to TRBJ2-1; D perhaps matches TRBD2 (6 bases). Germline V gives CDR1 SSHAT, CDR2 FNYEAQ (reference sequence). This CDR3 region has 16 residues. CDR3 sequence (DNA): TGTGCTAGCAGCTTAATTGGGCGGGACTGCTACAATGAGCAGTTCTTC. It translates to CASSLIGRDCYNEQFF.

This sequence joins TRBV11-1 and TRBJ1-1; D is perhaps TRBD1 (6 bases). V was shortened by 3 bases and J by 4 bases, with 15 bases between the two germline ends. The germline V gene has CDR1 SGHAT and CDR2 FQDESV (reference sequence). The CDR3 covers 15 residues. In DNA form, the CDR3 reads TGTGCCAGCAGCTTTGCAGGAGGCAGGGGCACTGAAGCTTTCTTT. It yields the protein CASSFAGGRGTEAFF.

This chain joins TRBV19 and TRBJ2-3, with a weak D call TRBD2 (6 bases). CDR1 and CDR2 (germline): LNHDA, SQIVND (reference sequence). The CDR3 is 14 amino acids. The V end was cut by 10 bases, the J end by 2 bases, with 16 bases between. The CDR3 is CATSQSGVTDTQYF. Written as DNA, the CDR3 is TGTGCCACCAGCCAGTCGGGGGTCACAGATACGCAGTATTTT.

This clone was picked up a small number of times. In DNA, the CDR3 is TGTGCCAGCAGTGGGGCAGGGGTACTTGGCTACACCTTC. Its protein is CASSGAGVLGYTF. This chain uses TRBV2 with TRBJ1-2; D is possibly TRBD1 (6 bases). The CDR3 covers 13 residues. Germline CDR1 is SNHLY and CDR2 is FYNNEI. V shed 4 bases and J shed 7 bases, with 13 bases lying between them.